The rows below give T cell receptor beta chains drawn from one sample of a study of B cell selection in AIRE deficiency. Method: immunoSEQ multiplex PCR; TCRdb's copy keeps in-frame clones and lacks some. The repertoire holds 20,000 to 30,000 clones, with 95% to 98% as singletons. Sequencing was performed on CD4+CD127+ conventional T cells sorted from PBMCs. The source is a human donor in good health. The CDR3 runs from the conserved cysteine through the conserved F or W. A D gene is named only where the DNA matches it firmly. Only some rows state a clone size, as once, few, many or a class for expanded clones.

TRBJ2-2,few,TRBV5-1,12,-,TGCGCCAGCAGCTTGGAAGCGGGGGAGCTGTTTTTT,CASSLEAGELFF
TRBJ2-3,once,TRBV7-2,16,-,TGTGCCAGCAGCTTAGGCAGGGCAGGGGGCACAGATACGCAGTATTTT,CASSLGRAGGTDTQYF
TRBJ2-3,-,TRBV10-3,15,TRBD1,TGTGCCATCAGTCCTCAGGGGGCTTCCACAGATACGCAGTATTTT,CAISPQGASTDTQYF
TRBJ2-1,-,TRBV5-1,18,TRBD2,TGCGCCAGCAGCTTGGTGACTAGCGGGAGGGGTGGGAACAATGAGCAGTTCTTC,CASSLVTSGRGGNNEQFF
TRBJ2-1,-,TRBV19,14,TRBD1,TGTGCCAGTAGTAAGGGACAGGGAATCAATGAGCAGTTCTTC,CASSKGQGINEQFF
TRBJ2-7,once,TRBV5-5,14,-,TGTGCCAGCAGCTCCGTCGCTATCACCTACGAGCAGTACTTC,CASSSVAITYEQYF
TRBJ1-4,-,TRBV7-6,15,-,TGTGCCAGCAGCCCCGCGGGGGGGGGAAATGAAAAACTGTTTTTT,CASSPAGGGNEKLFF
TRBJ1-5,-,TRBV15,14,TRBD1,TGTGCCACCAGCATACAGGGGAGCAATCAGCCCCAGCATTTT,CATSIQGSNQPQHF
TRBJ1-5,few,TRBV28,14,-,TGTGCCAGCCTGACGGGAGGAGGCACTCAGCCCCAGCATTTT,CASLTGGGTQPQHF
TRBJ1-1,-,TRBV9,13,-,TGTGCCAGCAGCATTCAGGTAGGGACTGAAGCTTTCTTT,CASSIQVGTEAFF
TRBJ1-3,-,TRBV5-1,16,-,TGCGCCAGCAGCTTGGAGGCAGGGCGCTCTGGAAACACCATATATTTT,CASSLEAGRSGNTIYF
TRBJ2-7,-,TRBV10-3,13,TRBD2,TGTGCCATCAGTAGCGGGAGGGCCTCCGAGCAGTACTTC,CAISSGRASEQYF
TRBJ2-1,-,TRBV27,21,TRBD2,TGTGCCAGCAGTCCGTCAGGTCGCGGACTAGCGGGGCGCCGCTCCTACAATGAGCAGTTCTTC,CASSPSGRGLAGRRSYNEQFF
TRBJ1-5,-,TRBV29-1,14,-,TGCAGCGTCGGGGAGTCGAGGAGCAATCAGCCCCAGCATTTT,CSVGESRSNQPQHF
TRBJ2-7,-,TRBV2,14,-,TGTGCCAGCAGACCCTCACCCAAGCACTACGAGCAGTACTTC,CASRPSPKHYEQYF
TRBJ1-2,-,TRBV19,12,TRBD1,TGTGCCAGTAGCCGGACAGGTCGTGGCTACACCTTC,CASSRTGRGYTF
TRBJ2-7,-,TRBV28,15,TRBD2,TGTGCTACGATTTCAAGACTAGCGGGAGTAGGAGAGCAGTACTTC,CATISRLAGVGEQYF
TRBJ1-1,-,TRBV25-1,14,-,TGTGCCAGCAGTGAATATGGGCAGAACACTGAAGCTTTCTTT,CASSEYGQNTEAFF
TRBJ2-3,-,TRBV27,15,-,TGTGCCAGCAGTCCCCGGGGGCCTAGCACAGATACGCAGTATTTT,CASSPRGPSTDTQYF
TRBJ2-7,-,TRBV9,12,TRBD2,TGTGCCAGCGGGCGGGAGATGGACGAGCAGTACTTC,CASGREMDEQYF
TRBJ2-7,once,TRBV29-1,14,TRBD2,TGCAGCGTCGGAGGACTAGCGGGAGGCTACGAGCAGTACTTC,CSVGGLAGGYEQYF
TRBJ1-1,once,TRBV6-5,13,-,TGTGCCAGCAGTCTCCGGGAGAACACTGAAGCTTTCTTT,CASSLRENTEAFF
TRBJ2-1,-,TRBV12-5,15,TRBD2,TGTGCTAGTGCCCTTGGACTAGCGGTCTACAATGAGCAGTTCTTC,CASALGLAVYNEQFF
TRBJ1-1,-,TRBV29-1,11,-,TGCAGCGCGGAGAAGACAGGAGAAGCTTTCTTT,CSAEKTGEAFF
TRBJ2-1,-,TRBV9,14,-,TGTGCCAGCAGTAGTGGGGGGCTTGGCGGTGAGCAGTTCTTC,CASSSGGLGGEQFF
TRBJ1-2,-,TRBV6-1,13,-,TGTGCCAGCAGTACTACAGGGATATATGGCTACACCTTC,CASSTTGIYGYTF
TRBJ2-1,-,TRBV19,14,-,TGTGCCAGTAGTGAAGGAGGTTCCTACAATGAGCAGTTCTTC,CASSEGGSYNEQFF
TRBJ2-2,-,TRBV6-6,11,-,TGTGCCAGCAGGACCACCGGGGAGCTGTTTTTT,CASRTTGELFF
TRBJ2-3,-,TRBV6-4,13,-,TGTGCCAGCAGTGATCCTTTTTCAGATACGCAGTATTTT,CASSDPFSDTQYF
TRBJ1-2,once,TRBV28,15,TRBD1,TGTGCCAGCAGTTCACCGGGACAGGGGAACTATGGCTACACCTTC,CASSSPGQGNYGYTF
TRBJ1-5,-,TRBV18,17,TRBD1,TGTGCCAGCTCACCACGCCAGGGGGCAATTAGCAATCAGCCCCAGCATTTT,CASSPRQGAISNQPQHF